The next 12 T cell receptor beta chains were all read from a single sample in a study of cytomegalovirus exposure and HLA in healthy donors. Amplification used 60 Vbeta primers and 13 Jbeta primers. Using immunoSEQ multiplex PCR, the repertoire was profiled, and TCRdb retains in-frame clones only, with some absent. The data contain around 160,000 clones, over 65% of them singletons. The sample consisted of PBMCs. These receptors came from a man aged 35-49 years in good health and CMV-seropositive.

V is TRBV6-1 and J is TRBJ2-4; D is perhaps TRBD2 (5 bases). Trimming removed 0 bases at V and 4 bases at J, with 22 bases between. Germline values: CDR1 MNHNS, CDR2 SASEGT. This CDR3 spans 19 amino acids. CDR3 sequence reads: CASSEALNTVNGEKNIQYF. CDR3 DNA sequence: TGTGCCAGCAGTGAAGCGCTTAATACCGTAAACGGGGAGAAAAACATTCAGTACTTC.

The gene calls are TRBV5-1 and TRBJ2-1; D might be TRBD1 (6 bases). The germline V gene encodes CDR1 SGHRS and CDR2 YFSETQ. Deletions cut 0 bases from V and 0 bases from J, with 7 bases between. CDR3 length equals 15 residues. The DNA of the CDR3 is TGCGCCAGCAGCTTGGACAGGGCCTCCTACAATGAGCAGTTCTTC. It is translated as CASSLDRASYNEQFF. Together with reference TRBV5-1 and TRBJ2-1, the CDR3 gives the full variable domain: KAGVTQTPRYLIKTRGQQVTLSCSPISGHRSVSWYQQTPGQGLQFLFEYFSETQRNKGNFPGRFSGRQFSNSRSEMNVSTLELGDSALYLCASSLDRASYNEQFFGPGTRLTVL.

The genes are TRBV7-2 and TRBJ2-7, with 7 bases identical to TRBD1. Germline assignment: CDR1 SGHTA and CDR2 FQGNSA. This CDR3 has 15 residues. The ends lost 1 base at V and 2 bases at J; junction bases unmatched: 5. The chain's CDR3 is CASSLGDRAPYEQYF. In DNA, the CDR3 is TGTGCCAGCAGCTTAGGGGACAGAGCTCCCTACGAGCAGTACTTC.

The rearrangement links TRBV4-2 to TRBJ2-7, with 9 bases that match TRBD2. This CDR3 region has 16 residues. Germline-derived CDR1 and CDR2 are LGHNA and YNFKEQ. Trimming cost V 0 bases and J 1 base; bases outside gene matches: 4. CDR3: CASSQDLSGSSYEQYF. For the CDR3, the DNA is TGTGCCAGCAGCCAAGATCTTAGCGGGAGTTCCTACGAGCAGTACTTC.

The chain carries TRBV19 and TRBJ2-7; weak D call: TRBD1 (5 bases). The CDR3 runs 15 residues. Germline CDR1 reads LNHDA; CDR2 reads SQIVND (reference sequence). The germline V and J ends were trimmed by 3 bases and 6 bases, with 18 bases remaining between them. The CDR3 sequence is CASSMLGTGEGEQYF. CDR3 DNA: TGTGCCAGTAGTATGCTGGGAACAGGTGAAGGCGAGCAGTACTTC.

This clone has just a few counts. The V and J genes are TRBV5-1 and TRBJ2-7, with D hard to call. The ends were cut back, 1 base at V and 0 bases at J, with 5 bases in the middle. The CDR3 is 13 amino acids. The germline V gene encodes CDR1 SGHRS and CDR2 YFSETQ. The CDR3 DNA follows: TGCGCCAGCAGCTTGACGAGCTCCTACGAGCAGTACTTC. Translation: CASSLTSSYEQYF. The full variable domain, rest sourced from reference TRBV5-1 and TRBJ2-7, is KAGVTQTPRYLIKTRGQQVTLSCSPISGHRSVSWYQQTPGQGLQFLFEYFSETQRNKGNFPGRFSGRQFSNSRSEMNVSTLELGDSALYLCASSLTSSYEQYFGPGTRLTVT.

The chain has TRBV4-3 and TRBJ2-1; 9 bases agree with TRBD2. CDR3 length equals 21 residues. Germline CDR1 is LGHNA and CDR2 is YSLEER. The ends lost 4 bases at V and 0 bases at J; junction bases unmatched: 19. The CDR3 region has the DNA TGCGCCAGCAGCCCAGTCCCAGGCGGCGGGAGGGCCTACAGCTCCTACAATGAGCAGTTCTTC. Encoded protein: CASSPVPGGGRAYSSYNEQFF.

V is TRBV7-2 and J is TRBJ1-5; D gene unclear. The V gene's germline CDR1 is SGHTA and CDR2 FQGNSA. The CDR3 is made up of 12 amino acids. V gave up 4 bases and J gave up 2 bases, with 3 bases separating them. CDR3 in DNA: TGTGCCAGCAGCTCGGGCAATCAGCCCCAGCATTTT. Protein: CASSSGNQPQHF.

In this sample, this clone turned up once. CDR3 nucleotide sequence: TGTGCCAGCAGCACGGACAGGGGGCTCAATCAGCCCCAGCATTTT. It yields the protein CASSTDRGLNQPQHF. The chain employs TRBV6-5 and TRBJ1-5, with TRBD1 matching over 11 bases. V shed 6 bases and J 3 bases; nucleotides not matched to a gene: 4. Looked up from germline, CDR1 is MNHEY and CDR2 is SVGAGI. The CDR3 sequence is 15 residues long.

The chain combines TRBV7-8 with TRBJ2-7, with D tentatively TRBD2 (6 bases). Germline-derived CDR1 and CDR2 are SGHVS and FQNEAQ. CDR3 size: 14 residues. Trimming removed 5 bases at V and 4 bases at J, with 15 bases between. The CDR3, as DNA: TGTGCCAGCAGCCTGCCCGGACTACGATACGAGCAGTACTTC. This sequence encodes CASSLPGLRYEQYF.

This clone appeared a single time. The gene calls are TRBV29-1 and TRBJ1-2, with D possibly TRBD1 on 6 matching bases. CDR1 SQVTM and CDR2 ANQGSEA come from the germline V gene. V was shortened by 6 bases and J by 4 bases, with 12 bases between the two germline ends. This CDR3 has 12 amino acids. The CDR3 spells CSVDTGTYGYTF. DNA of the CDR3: TGCAGCGTAGACACAGGGACCTATGGCTACACCTTC. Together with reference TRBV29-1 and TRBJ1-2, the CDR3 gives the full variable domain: SAVISQKPSRDICQRGTSLTIQCQVDSQVTMMFWYRQQPGQSLTLIATANQGSEATYESGFVIDKFPISRPNLTFSTLTVSNMSPEDSSIYLCSVDTGTYGYTFGSGTRLTVV.

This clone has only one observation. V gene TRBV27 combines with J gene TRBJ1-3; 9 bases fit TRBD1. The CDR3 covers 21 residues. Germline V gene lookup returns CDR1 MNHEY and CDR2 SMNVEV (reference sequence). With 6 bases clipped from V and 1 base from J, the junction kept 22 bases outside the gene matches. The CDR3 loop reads CASRLTGGVPTTSSSGNTIYF. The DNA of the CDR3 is TGTGCCAGCAGGCTGACAGGGGGTGTCCCAACCACAAGTTCTTCTGGAAACACCATATATTTT.